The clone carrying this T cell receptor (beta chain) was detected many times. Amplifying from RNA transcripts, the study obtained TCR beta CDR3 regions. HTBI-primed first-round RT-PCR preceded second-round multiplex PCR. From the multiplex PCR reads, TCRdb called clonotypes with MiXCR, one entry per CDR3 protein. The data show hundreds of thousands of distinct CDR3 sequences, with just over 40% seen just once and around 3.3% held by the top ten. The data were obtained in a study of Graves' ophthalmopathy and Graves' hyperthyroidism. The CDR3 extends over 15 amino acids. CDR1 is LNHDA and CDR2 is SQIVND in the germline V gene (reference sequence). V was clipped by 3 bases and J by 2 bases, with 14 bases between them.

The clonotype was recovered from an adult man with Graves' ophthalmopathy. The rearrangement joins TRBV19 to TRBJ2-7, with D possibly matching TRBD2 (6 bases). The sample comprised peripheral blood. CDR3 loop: CASSIGAGRTYEQYF. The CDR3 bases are TGTGCCAGTAGTATCGGGGCGGGGCGGACCTACGAGCAGTACTTC. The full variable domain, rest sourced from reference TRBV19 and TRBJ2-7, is DGGITQSPKYLFRKEGQNVTLSCEQNLNHDAMYWYRQDPGQGLRLIYYSQIVNDFQKGDIAEGYSVSREKKESFPLTVTSAQKNPTAFYLCASSIGAGRTYEQYFGPGTRLTVT.